Listed below are T cell receptor beta chains from one sample, sequenced in a study of cytomegalovirus exposure and HLA in healthy donors. The data were produced by immunoSEQ multiplex PCR, yet TCRdb's version contains in-frame clones alone and is incomplete. The sample has 90,000 to 150,000 clones; more than 60% are singletons. The sample was PBMCs. All receptors come from a man aged 40-55 years in good health and CMV-seropositive. Each CDR3 is given with its conserved first and last residue. The D gene is left open where the match is weak. Clone sizes are given selectively: once, few, many, or a class where the clone is expanded.

D gene: TRBD1; V gene: TRBV7-2; J gene: TRBJ1-2; CDR3 length: 16; clone size: NA; CDR3 DNA: TGTGCCAGCAGCCCCCAGGGGGTTCCCTTAAACTATGGCTACACCTTC; CDR3 protein: CASSPQGVPLNYGYTF
D gene: NA; V gene: TRBV6-1; J gene: TRBJ1-5; CDR3 length: 14; clone size: few; CDR3 DNA: TGTGCCAGCAGTGAAACTCGGGCGGGACAGCCCCAGCATTTT; CDR3 protein: CASSETRAGQPQHF
D gene: TRBD2; V gene: TRBV11-3; J gene: TRBJ2-3; CDR3 length: 13; clone size: NA; CDR3 DNA: TGTGCCAGCAGCCCCCCCGGGGGGGTGACGCAGTATTTT; CDR3 protein: CASSPPGGVTQYF
D gene: NA; V gene: TRBV21-1; J gene: TRBJ2-2; CDR3 length: 15; clone size: few; CDR3 DNA: TGTGCCAGCAGCACCCTAGGGCGGGAATCCGGGGAGCTGTTTTTT; CDR3 protein: CASSTLGRESGELFF
D gene: NA; V gene: TRBV9; J gene: TRBJ2-3; CDR3 length: 14; clone size: NA; CDR3 DNA: TGTGCCAGCAGCCTACGACAGGGCACAGATACGCAGTATTTT; CDR3 protein: CASSLRQGTDTQYF
D gene: TRBD1; V gene: TRBV10-2; J gene: TRBJ2-7; CDR3 length: 14; clone size: NA; CDR3 DNA: TGCGCCACCTCTCGGCAGGGGGCGGCCTACGAGCAGTACTTC; CDR3 protein: CATSRQGAAYEQYF
D gene: TRBD1; V gene: TRBV10-3; J gene: TRBJ1-1; CDR3 length: 14; clone size: NA; CDR3 DNA: TGTGCCATCAGTAGGGGACAGTTGAACACTGAAGCTTTCTTT; CDR3 protein: CAISRGQLNTEAFF
D gene: NA; V gene: TRBV11-2; J gene: TRBJ2-3; CDR3 length: 12; clone size: NA; CDR3 DNA: TGTGCCAGCAGGTTATATACAGATACGCAGTATTTT; CDR3 protein: CASRLYTDTQYF
D gene: NA; V gene: TRBV6-4; J gene: TRBJ1-1; CDR3 length: 16; clone size: NA; CDR3 DNA: TGTGCCAGCACCCCGACAGCCTATGGGCTGGACACTGAAGCTTTCTTT; CDR3 protein: CASTPTAYGLDTEAFF
D gene: NA; V gene: TRBV7-9; J gene: TRBJ2-7; CDR3 length: 12; clone size: few; CDR3 DNA: TGTTCCAGCAGCTTAGGGGGGGACGAGCAGTACTTC; CDR3 protein: CSSSLGGDEQYF
D gene: NA; V gene: TRBV10-3; J gene: TRBJ1-1; CDR3 length: 14; clone size: NA; CDR3 DNA: TGTGCCATCAGAGAGGACAGCAAGAACACTGAAGCTTTCTTT; CDR3 protein: CAIREDSKNTEAFF
D gene: NA; V gene: TRBV4-2; J gene: TRBJ1-1; CDR3 length: 17; clone size: NA; CDR3 DNA: TGTGCCAGCAGCCAAGTGGAGGGTCGGGGAGGCAACACTGAAGCTTTCTTT; CDR3 protein: CASSQVEGRGGNTEAFF
D gene: NA; V gene: TRBV7-2; J gene: TRBJ1-2; CDR3 length: 15; clone size: NA; CDR3 DNA: TGTGCCAGCAGCTTAGTTGGGGGCAGGGGACAAGGCTACACCTTC; CDR3 protein: CASSLVGGRGQGYTF
D gene: NA; V gene: TRBV7-3; J gene: TRBJ2-6; CDR3 length: 16; clone size: few; CDR3 DNA: TGTGCCAGCAGCTTATTACCCGGCTCTGGGGCCAACGTCCTGACTTTC; CDR3 protein: CASSLLPGSGANVLTF
D gene: TRBD1; V gene: TRBV11-2; J gene: TRBJ2-2; CDR3 length: 17; clone size: NA; CDR3 DNA: TGTGCCAGCAGCTTAGTGGGGACAGGGTGGGACACCGGGGAGCTGTTTTTT; CDR3 protein: CASSLVGTGWDTGELFF
D gene: NA; V gene: TRBV9; J gene: TRBJ2-2; CDR3 length: 14; clone size: NA; CDR3 DNA: TGTGCCAGCAGCGCTCCTAGTCGAGGCGGGGAGCTGTTTTTT; CDR3 protein: CASSAPSRGGELFF
D gene: NA; V gene: TRBV7-2; J gene: TRBJ2-3; CDR3 length: 15; clone size: NA; CDR3 DNA: TGTGCCAGCAGCTTCTTAACTCAGGGAATGCGCACGCAGTATTTT; CDR3 protein: CASSFLTQGMRTQYF
D gene: TRBD1; V gene: TRBV6-1; J gene: TRBJ1-5; CDR3 length: 16; clone size: once; CDR3 DNA: TGTGCCAGCAGTGAAAGTAACAGGGGAGTGGGACGGCCCCAGCATTTT; CDR3 protein: CASSESNRGVGRPQHF
D gene: NA; V gene: TRBV7-3; J gene: TRBJ1-2; CDR3 length: 14; clone size: few; CDR3 DNA: TGTGCCAGCAGCCCTCCGAGGGCTCACTATGGCTACACCTTC; CDR3 protein: CASSPPRAHYGYTF
D gene: NA; V gene: TRBV5-1; J gene: TRBJ2-2; CDR3 length: 18; clone size: NA; CDR3 DNA: TGCGCCAGCAGCTTGATGACCCCTAGCGCCGGTAGGACCGGGGAGCTGTTTTTT; CDR3 protein: CASSLMTPSAGRTGELFF
D gene: TRBD1; V gene: TRBV6-5; J gene: TRBJ1-4; CDR3 length: 15; clone size: NA; CDR3 DNA: TGTGCCAGCAGGCCCGGGACAGCTAATAATGAAAAACTGTTTTTT; CDR3 protein: CASRPGTANNEKLFF
D gene: NA; V gene: TRBV27; J gene: TRBJ2-5; CDR3 length: 12; clone size: few; CDR3 DNA: TGTGCCAGCAGTGGACGAACAGGGTCCCAGTACTTC; CDR3 protein: CASSGRTGSQYF
D gene: NA; V gene: TRBV18; J gene: TRBJ2-2; CDR3 length: 14; clone size: NA; CDR3 DNA: TGTGCCAGCTCACCACAAGACAGCACCGGGGAGCTGTTTTTT; CDR3 protein: CASSPQDSTGELFF
D gene: NA; V gene: TRBV6-5; J gene: TRBJ1-3; CDR3 length: 14; clone size: few; CDR3 DNA: TGTGCCAGCAGCCCTGGACAGCTCGGGCACACCATATATTTT; CDR3 protein: CASSPGQLGHTIYF
D gene: NA; V gene: TRBV5-6; J gene: TRBJ1-3; CDR3 length: 15; clone size: few; CDR3 DNA: TGTGCCAGCAGCGGAACGGACACTCAGGGAAACACCATATATTTT; CDR3 protein: CASSGTDTQGNTIYF
D gene: NA; V gene: TRBV15; J gene: TRBJ2-4; CDR3 length: 15; clone size: NA; CDR3 DNA: TGTGCCACCCAACGGAATGGGGGGACTCAAAACATTCAGTACTTC; CDR3 protein: CATQRNGGTQNIQYF
D gene: NA; V gene: TRBV7-9; J gene: TRBJ2-7; CDR3 length: 15; clone size: few; CDR3 DNA: TGTGCCAGCAGCTTAGCGGGACACGTCTCCTACGAGCAGTACTTC; CDR3 protein: CASSLAGHVSYEQYF
D gene: TRBD1; V gene: TRBV2; J gene: TRBJ2-7; CDR3 length: 12; clone size: NA; CDR3 DNA: TGTGCCAGCAGGAGGACAGGGGGCGAGCAGTACTTC; CDR3 protein: CASRRTGGEQYF
D gene: NA; V gene: TRBV7-2; J gene: TRBJ1-5; CDR3 length: 13; clone size: NA; CDR3 DNA: TGTGCCAGCAGCTTTGAGGGAGGACAGCCCCAGCATTTT; CDR3 protein: CASSFEGGQPQHF
D gene: NA; V gene: TRBV18; J gene: TRBJ2-7; CDR3 length: 15; clone size: NA; CDR3 DNA: TGTGCCAGCTCACCCGGGTGGGACAACTCCTACGAGCAGTACTTC; CDR3 protein: CASSPGWDNSYEQYF
D gene: TRBD2; V gene: TRBV9; J gene: TRBJ2-5; CDR3 length: 15; clone size: few; CDR3 DNA: TGTGCCAGCAGCATAGGGACTAGCGGACAAGAGACCCAGTACTTC; CDR3 protein: CASSIGTSGQETQYF
D gene: TRBD2; V gene: TRBV9; J gene: TRBJ2-1; CDR3 length: 16; clone size: NA; CDR3 DNA: TGTGCCAGCAGCGCCAGACTAGCGGGAGAAGGAAATGAGCAGTTCTTC; CDR3 protein: CASSARLAGEGNEQFF
D gene: NA; V gene: TRBV2; J gene: TRBJ2-5; CDR3 length: 11; clone size: NA; CDR3 DNA: TGTGCCAGTCAGGGTTACGCGACCCAGTACTTC; CDR3 protein: CASQGYATQYF
D gene: TRBD1; V gene: TRBV18; J gene: TRBJ1-2; CDR3 length: 14; clone size: NA; CDR3 DNA: TGTGCCAGCTCACGGCAGACAGGGAACTATGGCTACACCTTC; CDR3 protein: CASSRQTGNYGYTF
D gene: TRBD1; V gene: TRBV28; J gene: TRBJ2-5; CDR3 length: 14; clone size: NA; CDR3 DNA: TGTGCCAGCAGAACGACAGGGATTCAAGAGACCCAGTACTTC; CDR3 protein: CASRTTGIQETQYF
D gene: TRBD1; V gene: TRBV18; J gene: TRBJ2-7; CDR3 length: 15; clone size: NA; CDR3 DNA: TGTGCCAGCTCACCAAGGGGACAGGGAAACTACGAGCAGTACTTC; CDR3 protein: CASSPRGQGNYEQYF
D gene: TRBD2; V gene: TRBV4-3; J gene: TRBJ2-3; CDR3 length: 16; clone size: NA; CDR3 DNA: TGCGCCAGCAGCCAAGAGCCCGCGGGGGGCTCCGATACGCAGTATTTT; CDR3 protein: CASSQEPAGGSDTQYF
D gene: TRBD1; V gene: TRBV7-3; J gene: TRBJ2-6; CDR3 length: 14; clone size: NA; CDR3 DNA: TGTGCCACAAAACAGGGGTCCGGGGCCAACGTCCTGACTTTC; CDR3 protein: CATKQGSGANVLTF
D gene: NA; V gene: TRBV5-1; J gene: TRBJ2-7; CDR3 length: 14; clone size: few; CDR3 DNA: TGCGCCAGCAGCCCAGGACAGGAGGGGAGCGAGCAGTACTTC; CDR3 protein: CASSPGQEGSEQYF
D gene: TRBD1; V gene: TRBV6-5; J gene: TRBJ2-7; CDR3 length: 14; clone size: NA; CDR3 DNA: TGTGCCAGCAGACTAACAGGGGGCTCCTACGAGCAGTACTTC; CDR3 protein: CASRLTGGSYEQYF
D gene: NA; V gene: TRBV29-1; J gene: TRBJ1-1; CDR3 length: 14; clone size: NA; CDR3 DNA: TGCAGCGTTGGTCAGGTGGGCCTGAACACTGAAGCTTTCTTT; CDR3 protein: CSVGQVGLNTEAFF
D gene: NA; V gene: TRBV9; J gene: TRBJ2-2; CDR3 length: 15; clone size: few; CDR3 DNA: TGTGCCAGCAGCCCCCGGACAGCTGGGGGCGGGGAGCTGTTTTTT; CDR3 protein: CASSPRTAGGGELFF
D gene: NA; V gene: TRBV5-1; J gene: TRBJ2-3; CDR3 length: 15; clone size: NA; CDR3 DNA: TGCGCCAGCAGCTTGAACAGGGCTCCCCCAGATACGCAGTATTTT; CDR3 protein: CASSLNRAPPDTQYF
D gene: TRBD2; V gene: TRBV6-5; J gene: TRBJ2-6; CDR3 length: 15; clone size: NA; CDR3 DNA: TGTGCCAGCAGTTACGGGGGGGCTGGGGCCAACGTCCTGACTTTC; CDR3 protein: CASSYGGAGANVLTF
D gene: TRBD1; V gene: TRBV7-9; J gene: TRBJ1-1; CDR3 length: 15; clone size: few; CDR3 DNA: TGTGCCAGCAGCTTTCACGGGACAGGGGTATCTGAAGCTTTCTTT; CDR3 protein: CASSFHGTGVSEAFF